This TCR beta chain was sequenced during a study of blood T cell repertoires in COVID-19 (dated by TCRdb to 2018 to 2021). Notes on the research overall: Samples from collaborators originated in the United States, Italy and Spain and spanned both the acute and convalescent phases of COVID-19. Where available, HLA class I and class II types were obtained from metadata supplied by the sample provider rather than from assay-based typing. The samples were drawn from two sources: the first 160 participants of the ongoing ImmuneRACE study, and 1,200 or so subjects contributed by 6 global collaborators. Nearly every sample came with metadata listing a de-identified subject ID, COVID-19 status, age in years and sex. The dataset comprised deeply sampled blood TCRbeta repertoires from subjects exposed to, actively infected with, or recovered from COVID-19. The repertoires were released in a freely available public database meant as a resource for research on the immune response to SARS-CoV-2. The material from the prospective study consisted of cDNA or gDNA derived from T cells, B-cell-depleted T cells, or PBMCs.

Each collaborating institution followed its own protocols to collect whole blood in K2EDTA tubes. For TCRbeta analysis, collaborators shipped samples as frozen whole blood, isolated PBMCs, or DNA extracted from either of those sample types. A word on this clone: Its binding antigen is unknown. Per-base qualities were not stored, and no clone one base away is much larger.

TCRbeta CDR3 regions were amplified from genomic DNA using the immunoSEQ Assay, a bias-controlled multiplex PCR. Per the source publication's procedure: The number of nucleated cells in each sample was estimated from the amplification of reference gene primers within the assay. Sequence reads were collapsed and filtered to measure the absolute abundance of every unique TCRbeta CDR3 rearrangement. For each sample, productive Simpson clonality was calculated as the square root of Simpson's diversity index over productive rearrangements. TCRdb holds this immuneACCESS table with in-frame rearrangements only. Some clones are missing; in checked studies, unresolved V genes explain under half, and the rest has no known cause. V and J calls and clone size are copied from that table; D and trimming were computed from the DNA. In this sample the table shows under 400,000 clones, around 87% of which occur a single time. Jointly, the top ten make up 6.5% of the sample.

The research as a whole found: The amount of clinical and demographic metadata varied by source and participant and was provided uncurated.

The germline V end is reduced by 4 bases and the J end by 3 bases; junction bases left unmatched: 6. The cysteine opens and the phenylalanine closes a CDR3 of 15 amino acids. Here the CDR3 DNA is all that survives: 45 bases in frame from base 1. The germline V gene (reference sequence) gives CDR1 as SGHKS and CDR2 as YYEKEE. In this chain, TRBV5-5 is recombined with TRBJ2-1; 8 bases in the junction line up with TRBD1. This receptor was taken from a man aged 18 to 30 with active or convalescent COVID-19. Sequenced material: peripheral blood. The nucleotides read TGTGCCAGCAGCCCGACAGGGGATGGCTACAATGAGCAGTTCTTC. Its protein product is CASSPTGDGYNEQFF.